This T cell receptor (beta chain) was obtained from a study of blood T cell repertoires in COVID-19. Across the whole study: Samples representing acute and convalescent COVID-19 were sourced from the United States, Italy and Spain.

Profiled with immunoSEQ multiplex PCR; TCRdb holds only in-frame clones, not every one. The table has about 220,000 clones, roughly 80% seen once; the top ten hold around 2.5%. Material: peripheral blood. The receptor was derived from a woman aged 40 to 49 with active or convalescent COVID-19.

In nucleotides, the CDR3 is TGTGCCAGCAGCGGGGGGACCTCCTATAATTCACCCCTCCACTTT. It specifies CASSGGTSYNSPLHF. The chain combines TRBV5-4 with TRBJ1-6, with D possibly being TRBD1 (5 bases). This CDR3 has 15 residues. Germline loops: CDR1 SGHNT, CDR2 YYREEE (reference sequence). V gave up 4 bases and J gave up 0 bases, with 8 bases separating them. Supplemented by reference TRBV5-4 and TRBJ1-6, the full variable domain reads ETGVTQSPTHLIKTRGQQVTLRCSSQSGHNTVSWYQQALGQGPQFIFQYYREEENGRGNFPPRFSGLQFPNYSSELNVNALELDDSALYLCASSGGTSYNSPLHFGNGTRLTVT.